This T cell receptor beta chain appears in the sequencing data of a study of shared clonotypes between healthy human individuals. Clones were sequenced by immunoSEQ multiplex PCR, and TCRdb holds only the in-frame ones, with some missing. The sample lists 2 million to 2.5 million clones, roughly 95% seen once, with under 0.15% in the top ten. Germline-derived CDR1 and CDR2 are SGHNT and YENEEA. The CDR3 loop spans 15 amino acids. J gave up 3 bases and V 1 base, and 4 bases lay outside the gene matches. The rearrangement uses TRBV11-3 and TRBJ1-1, with TRBD1 identical over 8 bases. Sequencing used naive CD4+ T cells sorted from blood. Documented subset: CD45RA+ positively selected. The source of this sequence is a man between 18 and 35 years old in good health. This CDR3 is CASSLGTGGDTEAFF. CDR3 coding DNA: TGTGCCAGCAGCTTAGGAACAGGGGGTGACACTGAAGCTTTCTTT.